Shown below are 23 T cell receptor beta chains from a single sample sequenced in a study of cytomegalovirus exposure and HLA in healthy donors. A multiplex PCR was run with 60 Vbeta primers and 13 Jbeta primers. Sequenced by immunoSEQ multiplex PCR; TCRdb stores in-frame clones only, minus some. This sample has 150,000 to 200,000 clones, with about four fifths found just once. Sequenced: PBMCs. The receptors derive from a male donor in good health and CMV-seropositive.

This rearrangement joins TRBV9 to TRBJ1-2; weak D call: TRBD1 (6 bases). V was shortened by 0 bases and J by 4 bases, with 10 bases between the two germline ends. Germline CDR1 reads SGDLS; CDR2 reads YYNGEE. CDR3 size: 14 residues. CDR3 sequence reads: CASSVGRGGYGYTF. The CDR3 DNA follows: TGTGCCAGCAGCGTAGGAAGGGGGGGCTATGGCTACACCTTC.

V is TRBV6-4 and J is TRBJ1-2; maybe TRBD1 (5 bases). Germline CDR1 MRHNA, CDR2 SNTAGT. V lost 5 bases, J lost 4 bases, and 11 bases lay in between. This CDR3 region has 13 residues. Here the CDR3 reads CASSLREGYGYTF. In DNA form, the CDR3 reads TGTGCCAGCAGTCTCAGGGAGGGCTATGGCTACACCTTC.

The CDR3 bases are TGTGCCAGCAGTGACAGGGCAAGGAACACCTTC. Residues: CASSDRARNTF. The chain carries TRBV2 and TRBJ1-2; possible D gene TRBD1, 5 bases. Per the germline V gene, CDR1 is SNHLY and CDR2 is FYNNEI. CDR3 size: 11 residues. Trimming shortened V by 3 bases and J by 12 bases, and 11 bases separated the two germline ends. Full variable domain (remainder filled in from reference TRBV2 and TRBJ1-2): EPEVTQTPSHQVTQMGQEVILRCVPISNHLYFYWYRQILGQKVEFLVSFYNNEISEKSEIFDDQFSVERPDGSNFTLKIRSTKLEDSAMYFCASSDRARNTFGSGTRLTVV.

J is TRBJ1-1 and V is TRBV4-3; unclear D gene. CDR3 size: 19 residues. The V gene's germline CDR1 is LGHNA and CDR2 YSLEER. The germline V and J ends were trimmed by 0 bases and 0 bases, with 20 bases remaining between them. The CDR3 spells CASSQDGADRSTMNTEAFF. The CDR3 DNA is TGCGCCAGCAGCCAAGATGGAGCAGACCGATCTACAATGAACACTGAAGCTTTCTTT.

The V and J genes are TRBV18 and TRBJ2-1, with D hard to call. Germline assignment: CDR1 KGHSH and CDR2 LQKENI. The CDR3 runs 12 residues. The V end lost 3 bases, the J end lost 5 bases, and 5 bases lay between the germline ends. CDR3 loop: CASSPEDNEQFF. The CDR3 nucleotides are TGTGCCAGCTCACCCGAGGACAATGAGCAGTTCTTC.

With respect to this clone: One end of the junction is discordant with germline, which a read error may explain. This chain connects TRBV29-1 to TRBJ2-6, with a weak D call TRBD1 (5 bases). The germline gives CDR1 SQVTM, CDR2 ANQGSEA. This CDR3 is 15 amino acids long. In DNA form, the CDR3 reads TGCAGCGTTGAAGATTTAGGATTTGGGGCCAACGGCCTGACTTTC. Translating it yields CSVEDLGFGANGLTF.

The chain joins TRBV28 to TRBJ1-5; D is unresolved. The germline CDR1 and CDR2 sequences are MDHEN and SYDVKM. The CDR3 runs 11 residues. The V end was cut by 8 bases, the J end by 4 bases, with 6 bases between. The CDR3 loop reads CASCTNQPQHF. The CDR3 bases are TGTGCCAGCTGTACTAATCAGCCCCAGCATTTT.

The sample holds a few counts of this clone. The gene calls are TRBV19 and TRBJ1-5; D uncertain. Germline V gives CDR1 LNHDA, CDR2 SQIVND (reference sequence). The CDR3 contains 14 residues. The V end was cut by 4 bases, the J end by 3 bases, with 10 bases between. CDR3 DNA: TGTGCCAGTAGTAGCGGACGGGACAATCAGCCCCAGCATTTT. It translates to CASSSGRDNQPQHF. The variable domain in full, with the rest retrieved from reference TRBV19 and TRBJ1-5, is DGGITQSPKYLFRKEGQNVTLSCEQNLNHDAMYWYRQDPGQGLRLIYYSQIVNDFQKGDIAEGYSVSREKKESFPLTVTSAQKNPTAFYLCASSSGRDNQPQHFGDGTRLSIL.

V and J are TRBV6-1 and TRBJ1-4; no clear D gene. The CDR3 consists of 14 residues. Per the germline V gene, CDR1 is MNHNS and CDR2 is SASEGT. The V gene lost 8 bases and the J gene lost 4 bases, with 14 bases spanning the gap. The CDR3 is CASSPGFSNEKLFF. The CDR3 DNA sequence: TGTGCCAGCTCCCCCGGGTTCAGTAATGAAAAACTGTTTTTT.

The J gene is TRBJ2-2, the V gene TRBV6-4, with 8 bases identical to TRBD2. CDR1 and CDR2 from the germline V gene are MRHNA and SNTAGT. This CDR3 has 14 residues. V was pared by 5 bases and J by 3 bases, with 2 bases of the junction left unmatched. CDR3 loop: CASSTAGDTGELFF. CDR3 nucleotides: TGTGCCAGCAGTACAGCGGGGGACACCGGGGAGCTGTTTTTT.

Concerning this clone: Germline and junction disagree at one end, which may indicate a read error. This sequence joins TRBV29-1 and TRBJ2-6, with D perhaps TRBD1 (7 bases). Germline-derived CDR1 and CDR2 are SQVTM and ANQGSEA. The CDR3 is 17 amino acids. The CDR3 reads CSVSAGGSLSGANGLTF. In DNA form, the CDR3 reads TGCAGCGTTTCAGCAGGGGGGTCCCTCTCTGGGGCCAACGGCCTGACTTTC. Looking up the rest from reference TRBV29-1 and TRBJ2-6 gives the full variable domain: SAVISQKPSRDICQRGTSLTIQCQVDSQVTMMFWYRQQPGQSLTLIATANQGSEATYESGFVIDKFPISRPNLTFSTLTVSNMSPEDSSIYLCSVSAGGSLSGANGLTFGAGSRLTVL.

This chain connects TRBV10-2 to TRBJ2-7, with TRBD2 identical over 9 bases. Germline V gene sequence: CDR1 WSHSY, CDR2 SAAADI. The CDR3 loop spans 14 amino acids. Trimming at V came to 6 bases and at J to 5 bases, leaving 8 bases not matched to a gene. CDR3 sequence (DNA): TGCGCCAGCAGGTCCGGGACTAGCAGCGACGAGCAGTACTTC. Amino acid sequence: CASRSGTSSDEQYF.

The rearrangement joins TRBV30 to TRBJ1-4, with 11 bases aligning to TRBD1. Trimming cost V 3 bases and J 2 bases; bases outside gene matches: 8. This CDR3 region has 17 residues. Germline V gene sequence: CDR1 GTSNPN, CDR2 SVGIG (reference sequence). The CDR3 sequence is CAWRTPGQGVTNEKLFF. CDR3 nucleotides: TGTGCCTGGAGGACCCCGGGACAGGGGGTCACTAATGAAAAACTGTTTTTT.

This chain uses TRBV6-5 with TRBJ2-7; 7 bases fit TRBD1. This CDR3 has 12 residues. Germline CDR1 and CDR2: MNHEY and SVGAGI. V dropped 6 bases and J dropped 6; count of bases not matched to a gene: 5. The CDR3 reads CASRSTGSEQYF. In DNA, the CDR3 is TGTGCCAGCAGGTCGACAGGGAGCGAGCAGTACTTC.

This clone was picked up a small number of times. J is TRBJ2-3 and V is TRBV6-5; a possible D gene is TRBD2 (6 bases). The CDR3 has 13 amino acids. The ends were cut back, 5 bases at V and 6 bases at J, with 12 bases in the middle. Germline CDR1 reads MNHEY; CDR2 reads SVGAGI. The CDR3 loop is CASSLRRADTQYF. In nucleotides, the CDR3 is TGTGCCAGCAGTCTTCGGAGGGCCGATACGCAGTATTTT.

This clone was counted between two and nine times. The gene calls are TRBV28 and TRBJ1-5; 11 nucleotides align to TRBD1. Per germline, CDR1 MDHEN and CDR2 SYDVKM. The CDR3 has 19 amino acids. J lost 2 bases, V lost 2 bases, and 11 bases had no gene match. The CDR3 loop reads CASSLRSGQGAQGNQPQHF. The DNA for the CDR3 is TGTGCCAGCAGTTTACGTTCCGGACAGGGGGCGCAAGGCAATCAGCCCCAGCATTTT.

The rearrangement links TRBV4-1 to TRBJ2-7; TRBD2 agrees at 7 bases. Per germline, CDR1 MGHRA and CDR2 YSYEKL. The CDR3 totals 18 residues. Trimming at V came to 1 base and at J to 5 bases, leaving 17 bases not matched to a gene. The CDR3 spells CASSQGPGVRGSFDEQYF. The CDR3 DNA is TGCGCCAGCAGCCAAGGCCCGGGGGTGCGCGGGAGTTTCGACGAGCAGTACTTC.

Worth noting for this clone: Other DNA sequences in the sample encode the same CDR3. The rearrangement links TRBV5-1 to TRBJ2-1; 10 nucleotides align to TRBD2. CDR1 SGHRS and CDR2 YFSETQ come from the germline V gene. The CDR3 spans 16 residues. The junction had 2 bases not matched to a gene; V was cut back by 0 bases and J by 2 bases. DNA of the CDR3: TGCGCCAGCAGCTTGGGAGGACTAGCGGCCTACAATGAGCAGTTCTTC. As protein: CASSLGGLAAYNEQFF.

The V call is TRBV28, the J call TRBJ2-7, with D unresolved. Trimming stripped 7 bases from V and 1 base from J, with 14 bases between. The germline V gene encodes CDR1 MDHEN and CDR2 SYDVKM. This CDR3 has 14 amino acids. The CDR3 sequence: CASTGPGKSYEQYF. The CDR3 nucleotides read TGTGCCAGCACCGGTCCAGGAAAATCCTACGAGCAGTACTTC.

This clone was seen only a few times. This sequence joins TRBV7-9 and TRBJ1-1; 8 nucleotides match TRBD1. CDR1 and CDR2 from the germline V gene are SEHNR and FQNEAQ (reference sequence). The CDR3 consists of 14 residues. V lost 5 bases, J lost 6 bases, and 8 bases stayed unmatched. The CDR3 nucleotides read TGTGCCAGCAGCCCCTCCAGGGGGCATCCTGAAGCTTTCTTT. Translation gives CASSPSRGHPEAFF.

There are a few counts of this clone. The V call is TRBV5-1, the J call TRBJ2-7, with D hard to call. In germline, CDR1 is SGHRS, CDR2 YFSETQ. This CDR3 contains 13 residues. Trimming cost V 1 base and J 5 bases, with 10 bases left between them. The DNA for the CDR3 is TGCGCCAGCAGCTTGTCCCCGGGTGACGAGCAGTACTTC. It yields the protein CASSLSPGDEQYF. Looking up the rest from reference TRBV5-1 and TRBJ2-7 gives the full variable domain: KAGVTQTPRYLIKTRGQQVTLSCSPISGHRSVSWYQQTPGQGLQFLFEYFSETQRNKGNFPGRFSGRQFSNSRSEMNVSTLELGDSALYLCASSLSPGDEQYFGPGTRLTVT.

Points on this clone: This CDR3 is also generated by other DNA sequences in the sample. V gene TRBV5-1 combines with J gene TRBJ2-3; 7 nucleotides line up with TRBD1. Unmatched junction bases numbered 2, after V lost 0 bases and J lost 4 bases. Per germline, CDR1 SGHRS and CDR2 YFSETQ. This CDR3 has 14 amino acids. CDR3 sequence (DNA): TGCGCCAGCAGCTTGGGACAGGGTCCAGATACGCAGTATTTT. Its translation: CASSLGQGPDTQYF.

The chain uses TRBV30 and TRBJ2-1; 14 bases agree with TRBD2. V dropped 0 bases and J dropped 1; count of bases not matched to a gene: 11. The CDR3 is 20 amino acids. Germline V gives CDR1 GTSNPN, CDR2 SVGIG (reference sequence). CDR3 sequence: CAWSVFGLAGGTISYNEQFF. Written as DNA, the CDR3 is TGTGCCTGGAGTGTATTCGGACTAGCGGGAGGCACCATATCCTACAATGAGCAGTTCTTC.